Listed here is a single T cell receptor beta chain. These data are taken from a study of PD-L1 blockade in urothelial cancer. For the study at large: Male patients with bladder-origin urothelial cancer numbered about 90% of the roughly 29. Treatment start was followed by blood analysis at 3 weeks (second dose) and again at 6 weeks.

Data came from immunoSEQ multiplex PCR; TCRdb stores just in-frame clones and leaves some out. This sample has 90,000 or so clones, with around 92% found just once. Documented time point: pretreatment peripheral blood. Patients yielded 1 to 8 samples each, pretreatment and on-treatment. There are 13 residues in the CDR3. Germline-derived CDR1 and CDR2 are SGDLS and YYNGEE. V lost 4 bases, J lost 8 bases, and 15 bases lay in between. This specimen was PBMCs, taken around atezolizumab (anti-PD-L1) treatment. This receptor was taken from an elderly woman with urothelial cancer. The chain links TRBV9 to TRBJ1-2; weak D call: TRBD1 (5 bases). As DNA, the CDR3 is TGTGCCAGCAGCTCAGGTGGAGGGGAGGGCTACACCTTC. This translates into CASSSGGGEGYTF.